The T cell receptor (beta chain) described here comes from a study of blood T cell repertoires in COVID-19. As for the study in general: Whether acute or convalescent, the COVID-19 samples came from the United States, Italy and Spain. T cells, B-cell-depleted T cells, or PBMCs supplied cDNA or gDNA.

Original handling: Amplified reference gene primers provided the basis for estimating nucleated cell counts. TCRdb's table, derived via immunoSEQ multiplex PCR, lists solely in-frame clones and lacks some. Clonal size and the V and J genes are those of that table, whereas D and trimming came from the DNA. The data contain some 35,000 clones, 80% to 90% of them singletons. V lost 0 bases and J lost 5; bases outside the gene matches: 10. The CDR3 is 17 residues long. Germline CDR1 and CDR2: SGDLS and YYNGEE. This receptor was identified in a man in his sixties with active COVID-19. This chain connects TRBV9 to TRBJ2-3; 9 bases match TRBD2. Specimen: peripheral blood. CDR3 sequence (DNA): TGTGCCAGCAGCGTAGGAATGGTAGCGGGAGTCGTAGATACGCAGTATTTT. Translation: CASSVGMVAGVVDTQYF.